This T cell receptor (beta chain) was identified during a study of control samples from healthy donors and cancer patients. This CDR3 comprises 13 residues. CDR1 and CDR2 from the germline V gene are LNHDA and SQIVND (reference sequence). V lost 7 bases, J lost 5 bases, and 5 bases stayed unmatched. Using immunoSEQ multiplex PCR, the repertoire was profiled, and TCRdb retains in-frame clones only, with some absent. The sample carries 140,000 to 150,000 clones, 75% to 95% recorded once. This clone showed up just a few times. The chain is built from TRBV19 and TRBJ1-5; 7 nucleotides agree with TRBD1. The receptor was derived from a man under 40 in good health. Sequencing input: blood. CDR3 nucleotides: TGTGCCAGTAAAGACAGGGTCGATCAGCCCCAGCATTTT. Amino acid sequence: CASKDRVDQPQHF.